This paragraph reports one T cell receptor beta chain. The repertoire was sequenced with immunoSEQ multiplex PCR; TCRdb's copy has only in-frame clones and lacks some. The sample consists of 150,000 or so clones, 85% to 90% of them appearing once. This entry comes from a study of blood T cell repertoires in COVID-19. As for the study in general: T cells, B-cell-depleted T cells, or PBMCs provided the cDNA or gDNA that served as material.

Germline V CDR1 and CDR2: ENHRY, SYGVKD. V was clipped by 10 bases and J by 1 base; unmatched bases: 15. The CDR3 consists of 16 residues. The gene calls are TRBV10-3 and TRBJ2-5; 7 positions agree with TRBD2. The clonotype comes from a woman aged 45-65 years who had recovered from COVID-19. The sequenced sample consisted of PBMCs or T cells enriched from blood (not recorded which). Written as DNA, the CDR3 is TGTGCCACCACGGGGAGGGATGGCGCCATCCAAGAGACCCAGTACTTC. Amino acid sequence: CATTGRDGAIQETQYF.